This TCR beta chain originates from a study of circulating CD8 cells and anti-PD-1 response in melanoma. Study details: Patients received intravenous nivolumab, 3 mg/kg, every 2 weeks. Anti-PD-1 was first-line therapy for about 55% of the 13 patients. Regarding the study as a whole: No tumor material was available, so peptide assays assessed reactivity. TIGIT repertoires were least diverse, DNEG repertoires most diverse.

Using around 15 ng of total RNA, TCR libraries were made with the QIAseq Immune Repertoire TCR panel. TCRdb reprocessed the reads via MiXCR and lists one record per CDR3 protein. The top ten clones hold around three fifths of a sample with about 400 distinct CDR3 sequences, roughly 6.2% of them seen once. This clonotype is large. Its antigen is unknown. V gave up 6 bases and J gave up 4 bases, with 12 bases separating them. This CDR3 region has 13 residues. CDR1 is LNHDA and CDR2 is SQIVND in the germline V gene (reference sequence). Four subsets defined by PD-1 and/or TIGIT were sorted from live CD3+CD8+TCRalphabeta+ cells.

The TCR was taken from a human donor with melanoma. Source: CD8+ T cells from PBMCs, taken at baseline or after one month of anti-PD-1 therapy (not recorded which). J is TRBJ1-1 and V is TRBV19; D uncertain. Here the CDR3 reads CASSIRGITEAFF. The DNA of the CDR3 is TGTGCCAGTAGCATCCGGGGAATCACTGAAGCTTTCTTT.